The source of this T cell receptor beta chain is a study of shared clonotypes between healthy human individuals. Across the study: Three plates were used per donor for CD4 naive, three for CD4 memory, two for CD8 naive and one for CD8 memory.

Repertoires were generated with immunoSEQ multiplex PCR, while TCRdb's copy carries only in-frame clones and drops some. The sample contains about 610,000 clones, roughly 97% of which appear only once. Regarding the study as a whole: Naive subsets generally had larger estimated richness than memory subsets.

Remarks on this clone: The antigen is unknown.

Sequencing used naive CD4+ T cells sorted from blood. Subset reported: CD45RA+ positively selected. The sequence came from a woman in her twenties or thirties in good health.

The CDR3, as DNA: TGCGCCAGCAGCCAAGATTGGGGGAGTGCCACCGGGGAGCTGTTTTTT. It translates to CASSQDWGSATGELFF. The chain couples TRBV4-1 to TRBJ2-2; D tentatively reads TRBD1 or TRBD2 (5 bases each). The germline V gene encodes CDR1 MGHRA and CDR2 YSYEKL. This CDR3 has 16 residues. The ends were cut back, 0 bases at V and 4 bases at J, with 12 bases in the middle.